The 14 T cell receptor beta chains below all came from one sample that was sequenced in a study of blood T cell repertoires in COVID-19. Some clones are missing from TCRdb's copy, which holds only in-frame ones; the method was immunoSEQ multiplex PCR. Counted here are around 300,000 clones, 85% to 90% occurring once; the ten biggest clones make up under 3.5%. The sequenced sample consisted of peripheral blood. Receptors were obtained from a woman aged 25-40 years with COVID-19, enrolled during active disease.

This sequence joins TRBV24-1 and TRBJ2-1; TRBD2 matches 7 bases. CDR1 KGHDR and CDR2 SFDVKD come from the germline V gene. CDR3 length equals 15 residues. J gave up 10 bases and V 3 bases, and 11 bases lay outside the gene matches. Here the CDR3 reads CATSDGGGGFIEQFF. As DNA, the CDR3 is TGTGCCACCAGTGATGGCGGGGGTGGATTCATAGAGCAGTTCTTC.

The J gene is TRBJ2-7, the V gene TRBV2, with TRBD1 as a possible D gene (6 bases). Trimming removed 9 bases from V and 2 bases from J, with 14 bases in between. The length of the CDR3 is 13 residues. From germline, CDR1 is SNHLY and CDR2 FYNNEI. CDR3 sequence reads: CARGADRPYEQYF. CDR3 sequence (DNA): TGTGCCAGAGGGGCGGACAGACCCTACGAGCAGTACTTC. The full variable domain, in which reference TRBV2 and TRBJ2-7 provide the parts outside the CDR3, is EPEVTQTPSHQVTQMGQEVILRCVPISNHLYFYWYRQILGQKVEFLVSFYNNEISEKSEIFDDQFSVERPDGSNFTLKIRSTKLEDSAMYFCARGADRPYEQYFGPGTRLTVT.

The gene calls are TRBV3-1 (or the pseudogene TRBV3-2) and TRBJ2-7; 10 positions match TRBD2. The CDR3 has 15 amino acids. Germline loops: CDR1 LGHDT, CDR2 YNNKEL (reference sequence). With V trimmed by 1 base and J by 5 bases, 5 bases remained unmatched. This CDR3 is CASSQALAGDHEQYF. CDR3 DNA sequence: TGTGCCAGCAGCCAAGCCCTAGCGGGAGACCACGAGCAGTACTTC.

The chain couples TRBV19 to TRBJ1-5; a weak D match, TRBD1 (6 bases). V was clipped by 5 bases and J by 1 base, with 18 bases between them. This CDR3 has 17 amino acids. Germline V gene data show CDR1 as LNHDA and CDR2 as SQIVND (reference sequence). The CDR3 nucleotides read TGTGCCAGTAGTCCATACCCGGACAGTATCAGCAATCAGCCCCAGCATTTT. As protein: CASSPYPDSISNQPQHF.

The V gene is TRBV2, the J gene TRBJ2-3, with 11 bases lining up with TRBD2. Germline V CDR1 and CDR2: SNHLY, FYNNEI. There are 18 residues in the CDR3. The V gene end was trimmed by 5 bases and the J gene end by 0 bases; junction bases not matched to a gene: 10. CDR3 sequence: CASSPLAGGLPSTDTQYF. The CDR3 nucleotides are TGTGCCAGCAGTCCGCTAGCGGGAGGCCTCCCTAGCACAGATACGCAGTATTTT.

For this clone: Distinct nucleotide sequences in the sample also encode this CDR3. The V and J genes are TRBV10-3 and TRBJ1-5; maybe TRBD1 (6 bases). The CDR3 sequence is 15 residues long. The germline CDR1 and CDR2 sequences are ENHRY and SYGVKD. Trimming cost V 0 bases and J 7 bases, with 13 bases left between them. For the CDR3, the DNA is TGTGCCATCAGTGAGTCAGGGGGAGGGGGGCAGCCCCAGCATTTT. As protein: CAISESGGGGQPQHF.

The CDR3 spells CASSPGQGDAYEQYF. CDR3 DNA sequence: TGTGCCAGCTCACCGGGACAGGGGGATGCCTACGAGCAGTACTTC. V usage is TRBV18 and J usage is TRBJ2-7; TRBD1 agrees at 11 bases. Trimming cost V 3 bases and J 2 bases; bases outside gene matches: 3. This CDR3 is 15 amino acids long. Germline V gives CDR1 KGHSH, CDR2 LQKENI.

The chain has TRBV28 and TRBJ2-7; TRBD1 matches at 7 bases. The CDR3 loop spans 12 amino acids. CDR1 and CDR2 from the germline V gene are MDHEN and SYDVKM. V shed 8 bases, J shed 9 bases, and the junction held 10 bases outside the gene matches. This chain's CDR3 is CASQETGNAQYF. CDR3 nucleotides: TGTGCCAGCCAGGAGACAGGGAATGCGCAGTACTTC.

This chain connects TRBV2 to TRBJ2-3; TRBD1 matches 9 bases. With 7 bases clipped from V and 2 bases from J, the junction kept 4 bases outside the gene matches. The CDR3 totals 14 residues. From germline, CDR1 is SNHLY and CDR2 FYNNEI. CDR3 protein: CASTRDRDTDTQYF. The CDR3 DNA follows: TGTGCCAGCACCCGGGACAGGGACACAGATACGCAGTATTTT.

The chain links TRBV11-2 to TRBJ2-7; no reliable D call. The length of the CDR3 is 13 residues. V shed 5 bases and J shed 4 bases, with 12 bases lying between them. CDR1 is SGHAT, CDR2 FQNNGV, per germline. CDR3 sequence: CASSATALYEQYF. The CDR3, as DNA: TGTGCCAGCAGCGCAACTGCACTTTACGAGCAGTACTTC. The entire variable domain, with the rest obtained from reference TRBV11-2 and TRBJ2-7, is as follows: EAGVAQSPRYKIIEKRQSVAFWCNPISGHATLYWYQQILGQGPKLLIQFQNNGVVDDSQLPKDRFSAERLKGVDSTLKIQPAKLEDSAVYLCASSATALYEQYFGPGTRLTVT.

This chain links TRBV30 with TRBJ1-6, with D possibly matching TRBD1 (5 bases). V lost 1 base and J 5 bases, leaving 6 bases between the germline ends. CDR3 length: 13 amino acids. Germline V gives CDR1 GTSNPN, CDR2 SVGIG (reference sequence). The CDR3 reads CAWSAQDNSPLHF. As DNA, the CDR3 is TGTGCCTGGAGTGCACAGGATAATTCACCCCTCCACTTT.

The chain links TRBV6-5 to TRBJ2-5, with 12 bases that match TRBD2. Looked up from germline, CDR1 is MNHEY and CDR2 is SVGAGI. V was pared by 2 bases and J by 2 bases, with 3 bases of the junction left unmatched. This CDR3 contains 16 residues. This chain's CDR3 is CASSYGLAGGQETQYF. The CDR3 DNA sequence: TGTGCCAGCAGTTACGGTCTAGCGGGAGGGCAAGAGACCCAGTACTTC.

This clone was seen just once. The chain couples TRBV5-5 to TRBJ1-5; D is possibly TRBD1 (6 bases). V lost 4 bases and J 1 base, leaving 12 bases between the germline ends. Germline lookup yields CDR1 SGHKS and CDR2 YYEKEE (reference sequence). The CDR3 loop spans 15 amino acids. CDR3 sequence: CASSQWDTSNQPQHF. The DNA of the CDR3 is TGTGCCAGCAGCCAGTGGGACACCAGCAATCAGCCCCAGCATTTT.

The CDR3 DNA follows: TGTGCCAGCAGCCGGGACAGCCGCACCGGGGAGCTGTTTTTT. Amino acid sequence: CASSRDSRTGELFF. This rearrangement joins TRBV6-5 to TRBJ2-2, with 7 bases identical to TRBD1. CDR3 length: 14 residues. The germline V gene encodes CDR1 MNHEY and CDR2 SVGAGI. V lost 6 bases and J lost 4; bases outside the gene matches: 5.